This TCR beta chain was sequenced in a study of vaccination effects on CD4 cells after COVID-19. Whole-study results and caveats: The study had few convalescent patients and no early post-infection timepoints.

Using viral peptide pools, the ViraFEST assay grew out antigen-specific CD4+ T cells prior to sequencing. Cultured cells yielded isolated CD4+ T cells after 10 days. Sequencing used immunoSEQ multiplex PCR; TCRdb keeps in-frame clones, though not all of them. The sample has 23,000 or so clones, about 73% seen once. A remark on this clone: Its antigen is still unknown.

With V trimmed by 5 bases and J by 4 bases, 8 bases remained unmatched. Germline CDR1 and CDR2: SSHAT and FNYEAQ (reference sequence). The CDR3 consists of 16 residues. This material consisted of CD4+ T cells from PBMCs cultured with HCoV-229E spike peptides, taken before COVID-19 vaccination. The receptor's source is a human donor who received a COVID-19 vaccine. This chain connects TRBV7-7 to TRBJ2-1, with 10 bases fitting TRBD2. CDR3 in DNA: TGTGCCAGCAGCAAAGGACTAGCGGAGGCATACAATGAGCAGTTCTTC. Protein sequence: CASSKGLAEAYNEQFF.